Following are 28 T cell receptor beta chains from one sample sequenced in a study of sequential checkpoint blockade in melanoma. Stated treatment: randomized to nivolumab then ipilimumab (arm A) or the reverse (arm B). Sequencing was performed with immunoSEQ multiplex PCR; in TCRdb, only in-frame clones are kept and a portion is missing. The sample contains 40,000 or so clones, just over 85% of which appear only once. The material was CD8+ T cells sorted from blood (inferred from file names), obtained from a patient given nivolumab and ipilimumab in sequence. These receptors were collected from a human donor with melanoma.

CDR3 nucleotides: TGTGCCAGCAGCCAAGTAAAAACCGGGGAGCTGTTTTTT. This codes for CASSQVKTGELFF. This rearrangement joins TRBV14 to TRBJ2-2, with no clear D. Trimming pared 1 base from V and 5 bases from J, leaving 5 bases between. This CDR3 has 13 residues. Germline CDR1 SGHDN, CDR2 FVKESK.

This chain links TRBV6-6 with TRBJ1-2; TRBD1 matches 9 bases. Losses at the gene ends were 5 bases for V and 5 bases for J; bases not matched to a gene: 6. The germline CDR1 and CDR2 sequences are MNHNY and SVGAGI (reference sequence). This CDR3 has 14 amino acids. CDR3 DNA: TGTGCCAGCAGTGACTGGGACAGGGAGTATGGCTACACCTTC. Its protein product is CASSDWDREYGYTF.

The rearrangement links TRBV7-6 to TRBJ2-7, with 14 bases fitting TRBD2. The CDR3 totals 15 residues. Trimming cost V 4 bases and J 4 bases; bases outside gene matches: 3. CDR1 and CDR2 (germline): SGHVS, FNYEAQ. The CDR3 coding sequence is TGTGCCAGCAGCTGGGGGACTAGCGGGAGTTACGAGCAGTACTTC. It translates to CASSWGTSGSYEQYF.

This clone was counted only a few times. V and J are TRBV10-3 and TRBJ2-7; D is possibly TRBD1 (6 bases). The CDR3 runs to 12 residues. CDR1 and CDR2 from the germline V gene are ENHRY and SYGVKD. The CDR3 DNA follows: TGTGCCAGCAGTACAGGGAACTACGAGCAGTACGTC. This encodes CASSTGNYEQYV.

The chain is built from TRBV2 and TRBJ2-7; 9 bases map to TRBD2. This CDR3 comprises 21 residues. Germline CDR1 reads SNHLY; CDR2 reads FYNNEI. The trim removed 6 bases at V and 2 bases at J, leaving 26 bases unmatched. The CDR3, as DNA: TGTGCCAGCAGATACACGTTCGGGGACAGTCGACAACTAGCGGGTGCCTACGAGCAGTACTTC. Translated, it gives CASRYTFGDSRQLAGAYEQYF.

This sequence joins TRBV7-9 and TRBJ1-2; no firm D call. Between the trimmed V and J ends, which lost 3 bases and 6 bases, there was a span of 2 bases. The germline V gene has CDR1 SEHNR and CDR2 FQNEAQ (reference sequence). CDR3 length: 10 residues. The CDR3: CASSFDGYTF. The DNA of the CDR3 is TGTGCCAGCAGCTTCGATGGCTACACCTTC.

The CDR3 bases are TGTGCCAGCAGTCGCCAGGGGGCGCGGACAGATACGCAGTATTTT. As protein: CASSRQGARTDTQYF. V is TRBV5-4 and J is TRBJ2-3; 8 bases match TRBD1. Germline assignment: CDR1 SGHNT and CDR2 YYREEE (reference sequence). V shed 5 bases and J 3 bases; nucleotides not matched to a gene: 8. This CDR3 comprises 15 residues. The full variable domain, completed using reference TRBV5-4 and TRBJ2-3, is ETGVTQSPTHLIKTRGQQVTLRCSSQSGHNTVSWYQQALGQGPQFIFQYYREEENGRGNFPPRFSGLQFPNYSSELNVNALELDDSALYLCASSRQGARTDTQYFGPGTRLTVL.

This clone was seen a few times. This same CDR3 is encoded by further DNA sequences in the sample. V gene TRBV9 combines with J gene TRBJ1-2; D gene uncertain. The germline CDR1 and CDR2 sequences are SGDLS and YYNGEE. The CDR3 contains 14 residues. Trimming left V 0 bases short and J 5 bases short, with 11 bases between. DNA for the CDR3: TGTGCCAGCAGCGTAGAGGGAGAAGGGTATGGCTACACCTTC. Protein: CASSVEGEGYGYTF. Full variable domain (outside the CDR3, taken from reference TRBV9 and TRBJ1-2): DSGVTQTPKHLITATGQRVTLRCSPRSGDLSVYWYQQSLDQGLQFLIQYYNGEERAKGNILERFSAQQFPDLHSELNLSSLELGDSALYFCASSVEGEGYGYTFGSGTRLTVV.

J is TRBJ1-5 and V is TRBV28; 7 bases agree with TRBD1. The germline CDR1 and CDR2 sequences are MDHEN and SYDVKM. The CDR3 loop spans 14 amino acids. Trimming at V came to 5 bases and at J to 2 bases, leaving 3 bases not matched to a gene. The CDR3 DNA reads as TGTGCCAGCAGTCTACAGGGGCGCAATCAGCCCCAGCATTTT. It is translated as CASSLQGRNQPQHF.

The chain combines TRBV4-1 with TRBJ2-4; 9 bases line up with TRBD2. V was clipped by 1 base and J by 12 bases; unmatched bases: 7. Germline-derived CDR1 and CDR2 are MGHRA and YSYEKL. The CDR3 has 14 residues. CDR3 in DNA: TGCGCCAGCAGCCAAGCTAGCGGGGCCTTCTATCAGTACTTC. Translated: CASSQASGAFYQYF.

A single count supports this clone. This chain links TRBV19 with TRBJ2-1, with TRBD2 matching 7 bases. Trimming removed 6 bases from V and 0 bases from J; junction bases left unmatched: 5. The CDR3 is made up of 15 amino acids. The germline CDR1 and CDR2 sequences are LNHDA and SQIVND (reference sequence). The CDR3 loop reads CASSASGSSYNEQFF. CDR3 bases: TGTGCCAGTAGCGCTAGCGGAAGCTCCTACAATGAGCAGTTCTTC.

This chain connects TRBV27 to TRBJ2-1; 7 bases line up with TRBD1. J was trimmed by 8 bases and V by 1 base; bases with no gene match: 5. Looked up from germline, CDR1 is MNHEY and CDR2 is SMNVEV (reference sequence). This CDR3 has 14 amino acids. This chain's CDR3 is CASSLWPGGDEQFF. The CDR3 nucleotides read TGTGCCAGCAGTTTATGGCCAGGGGGAGATGAGCAGTTCTTC.

Written as DNA, the CDR3 is TGTGCCAGCAGCCTCACAGGGATCCCTGAAGCTTTCTTT. Its protein is CASSLTGIPEAFF. The V call is TRBV7-6, the J call TRBJ1-1, with D perhaps TRBD1 (6 bases). V was shortened by 5 bases and J by 6 bases, with 13 bases between the two germline ends. The germline CDR1 and CDR2 sequences are SGHVS and FNYEAQ. The CDR3 runs 13 residues.

Concerning this clone itself: Within the sample, other DNA sequences also encode this same CDR3. The chain employs TRBV5-1 and TRBJ1-1; 8 bases line up with TRBD1. CDR1 and CDR2 (germline): SGHRS, YFSETQ. The CDR3 runs 15 residues. The V gene end was trimmed by 0 bases and the J gene end by 0 bases; junction bases not matched to a gene: 1. The CDR3 reads CASSLGQGLNTEAFF. CDR3 nucleotides: TGCGCCAGCAGCTTGGGACAGGGGTTGAACACTGAAGCTTTCTTT.

The chain is built from TRBV7-2 and TRBJ2-7, with 11 bases that match TRBD2. The ends lost 1 base at V and 4 bases at J; junction bases unmatched: 3. CDR1 SGHTA and CDR2 FQGNSA come from the germline V gene. The CDR3 covers 15 residues. CDR3: CASSLGLAGGYEQYF. CDR3 nucleotides: TGTGCCAGCAGCTTAGGGCTAGCGGGAGGATACGAGCAGTACTTC.

This chain joins TRBV30 and TRBJ2-5; D unclear. The CDR3 has 11 residues. Germline V gene lookup returns CDR1 GTSNPN and CDR2 SVGIG (reference sequence). V was shortened by 4 bases and J by 4 bases, with 7 bases between the two germline ends. DNA of the CDR3: TGTGCCTGGATGCCCGGAGAGACCCAGTACTTC. Translated, it gives CAWMPGETQYF.

The chain has TRBV15 and TRBJ2-1, with D possibly TRBD2 on 6 matching bases. The CDR3 contains 15 residues. Germline CDR1 LNHNV, CDR2 YYDKDF (reference sequence). With 0 bases removed from V and 7 bases from J, the gap between germline ends came to 13 bases. The CDR3 DNA reads as TGTGCCACCAGCAGAGATCCGGGGCTAGCGAATGAGCAGTTCTTC. Its translation is CATSRDPGLANEQFF.

The chain carries TRBV7-2 and TRBJ2-1; 10 bases agree with TRBD2. Germline lookup yields CDR1 SGHTA and CDR2 FQGNSA. The CDR3 is 15 residues long. The V segment lost 7 bases and the J segment 3 bases; nucleotides outside the gene matches: 6. CDR3 residues: CASTELAGFYNEQFF. In DNA form, the CDR3 reads TGTGCCAGCACCGAACTAGCGGGGTTCTACAATGAGCAGTTCTTC.

The gene calls are TRBV27 and TRBJ2-7, with D perhaps TRBD2 (7 bases). The CDR3 has 15 amino acids. CDR1 is MNHEY, CDR2 SMNVEV, per germline (reference sequence). V shed 0 bases and J shed 3 bases, with 12 bases lying between them. The CDR3 loop is CASSLSGGGHYEQYF. DNA for the CDR3: TGTGCCAGCAGTTTATCTGGCGGGGGCCACTACGAGCAGTACTTC.

This clone has a handful of counts. V usage is TRBV5-1 and J usage is TRBJ2-7; TRBD2 agrees at 9 bases. The germline V gene encodes CDR1 SGHRS and CDR2 YFSETQ. Losses at the gene ends were 1 base for V and 0 bases for J; bases not matched to a gene: 5. CDR3 length equals 16 residues. This chain's CDR3 is CASSLRLAGSSYEQYF. The CDR3 bases are TGCGCCAGCAGCTTGCGGCTAGCGGGGAGCTCCTACGAGCAGTACTTC.

V is TRBV27 and J is TRBJ2-3; D is possibly TRBD1 (6 bases). CDR1 MNHEY and CDR2 SMNVEV come from the germline V gene (reference sequence). Deletions cut 3 bases from V and 11 bases from J, with 18 bases between. This CDR3 has 14 amino acids. CDR3: CASSFQGPPGGQYF. The CDR3 DNA reads TGTGCCAGCAGTTTTCAGGGGCCTCCTGGTGGGCAGTATTTT.

The chain links TRBV5-4 to TRBJ1-2, with 10 nucleotides matching TRBD1. Losses at the gene ends were 3 bases for V and 3 bases for J; bases not matched to a gene: 5. The CDR3 extends over 15 amino acids. Per the germline V gene, CDR1 is SGHNT and CDR2 is YYREEE (reference sequence). CDR3: CASSSGTGADYGYTF. CDR3 nucleotide sequence: TGTGCCAGCAGCTCCGGGACAGGGGCGGACTATGGCTACACCTTC.

The chain has TRBV4-1 and TRBJ2-1; TRBD2 matches at 11 bases. J was trimmed by 8 bases and V by 1 base; bases with no gene match: 7. The CDR3 contains 16 residues. Germline CDR1 reads MGHRA; CDR2 reads YSYEKL. In DNA, the CDR3 is TGCGCCAGCAGCCAAGGGCCGGGACTAGCGGTAGATGAGCAGTTCTTC. Amino acid sequence: CASSQGPGLAVDEQFF.

V is TRBV10-2 and J is TRBJ2-7, with D maybe TRBD1 (5 bases). V was cut by 8 bases and J by 6 bases, with 20 bases left in between. The CDR3 totals 14 residues. In germline, CDR1 is WSHSY, CDR2 SAAADI. The CDR3 sequence is CASSGLSAGSEQYF. The CDR3 nucleotides are TGCGCCAGCTCCGGCCTCTCCGCAGGGTCCGAGCAGTACTTC.

The V call is TRBV4-1, the J call TRBJ2-1; 11 bases map to TRBD2. CDR3 size: 14 residues. V gave up 8 bases and J gave up 7 bases; unmatched junction bases: 7. The germline V gene encodes CDR1 MGHRA and CDR2 YSYEKL. The CDR3 protein is CASGLVAGGNEQFF. CDR3 sequence (DNA): TGCGCCAGCGGACTAGTAGCGGGAGGGAATGAGCAGTTCTTC.

The chain links TRBV7-6 to TRBJ1-2, with D tentatively TRBD1 (5 bases). This CDR3 contains 13 residues. Germline-derived CDR1 and CDR2 are SGHVS and FNYEAQ. Trimming cost V 8 bases and J 7 bases, with 17 bases left between them. The CDR3 DNA is TGTGCCAGCTGGGGCAGGGAGGATTTTGGCTACACCTTC. Amino acid sequence: CASWGREDFGYTF.

This chain connects TRBV30 to TRBJ2-6; D possibly corresponds to TRBD2 (5 bases). V was clipped by 0 bases and J by 4 bases, with 7 bases between them. This CDR3 is 14 amino acids long. The germline gives CDR1 GTSNPN, CDR2 SVGIG (reference sequence). CDR3 region: CAWSVGVGANVLTF. The CDR3 DNA follows: TGTGCCTGGAGTGTCGGGGTGGGGGCCAACGTCCTGACTTTC.

For this clone: One end of the junction fails to match germline, which may point to a read error. This chain uses TRBV2 with TRBJ2-2; 7 bases are a match to TRBD2. CDR3 size: 16 residues. Per the germline V gene, CDR1 is SNHLY and CDR2 is FYNNEI. The CDR3 loop is CASTLGGAINSGELFF. CDR3 coding DNA: TGTGCCAGCACCTTGGGAGGGGCGATTAACAGCGGGGAGCTGTTTTTT. Variable domain in full (rest from reference TRBV2 and TRBJ2-2): EPEVTQTPSHQVTQMGQEVILRCVPISNHLYFYWYRQILGQKVEFLVSFYNNEISEKSEIFDDQFSVERPDGSNFTLKIRSTKLEDSAMYFCASTLGGAINSGELFFGEGSRLTVL.